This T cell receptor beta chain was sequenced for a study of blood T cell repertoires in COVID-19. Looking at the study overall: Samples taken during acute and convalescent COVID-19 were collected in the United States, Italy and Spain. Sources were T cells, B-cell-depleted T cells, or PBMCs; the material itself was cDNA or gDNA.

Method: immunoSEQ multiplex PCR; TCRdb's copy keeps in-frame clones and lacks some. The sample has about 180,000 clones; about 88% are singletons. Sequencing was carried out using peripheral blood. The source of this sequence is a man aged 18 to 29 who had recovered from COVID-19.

CDR3 in DNA: TGTGCCAGCAGCCCCGGGACAGGGTCGGCTTTCTTT. Protein: CASSPGTGSAFF. The chain is built from TRBV3-1 (or the pseudogene TRBV3-2) and TRBJ1-1, with 9 bases that match TRBD1. J lost 11 bases, V lost 4 bases, and 5 bases had no gene match. This CDR3 region has 12 residues. Germline values: CDR1 LGHDT, CDR2 YNNKEL (reference sequence).